What follows are 10 T cell receptor beta chains derived from one specimen sequenced in a study of response to subunit inactivated influenza vaccine (dated by TCRdb to the late 2010s). The library was generated by RT-PCR. TCRdb shows the sequencer as Illumina HiSeq 2500. The public reads were quality trimmed at Q25 with fastp and then assembled into clones with MiXCR by TCRdb, keeping productive beta chains. Merged by CDR3 protein, the rows form single entries marked with the most common genes and DNA. The sample table records about 780,000 distinct CDR3 sequences; 15% to 20% of these occur just once. The top ten clones comprise approximately 11% of the sample. This material consisted of PBMCs from blood, taken more than 4 days after vaccination. The receptors shown here come from a middle-aged man who received an inactivated influenza vaccine. Donor details come from another sample of the same person, matched by shared clones.

The chain is built from TRBV20-1 and TRBJ2-2; TRBD1 matches 8 bases. The V segment lost 3 bases and the J segment 5 bases; nucleotides outside the gene matches: 11. The germline CDR1 and CDR2 sequences are DFQATT and SNEGSKA (reference sequence). This CDR3 contains 16 residues. CDR3: CSASGYRGTGTGELFF. In DNA form, the CDR3 reads TGCAGTGCTAGTGGGTACAGGGGGACGGGGACCGGGGAGCTGTTTTTT.

The rearrangement joins TRBV10-3 to TRBJ2-5; TRBD2 matches 9 bases. The CDR3 sequence is 14 residues long. V dropped 6 bases and J dropped 5; count of bases not matched to a gene: 7. CDR1 and CDR2 from the germline V gene are ENHRY and SYGVKD. The DNA for the CDR3 is TGTGCCATCAGGACGGGACTAGCCGGTGAGACCCAGTACTTC. The encoded protein is CAIRTGLAGETQYF.

In this sample, this clonotype turned up a few times. V gene TRBV6-1 combines with J gene TRBJ2-1, with 8 positions matching TRBD2. The CDR3 consists of 15 residues. After removal of 5 bases from V and 8 bases from J, the junction contained 11 bases not matched to a gene. Germline V gives CDR1 MNHNS, CDR2 SASEGT. CDR3 protein: CASSPSGRSGYEQFF. In nucleotides, the CDR3 is TGTGCCAGCAGTCCCAGCGGGAGATCGGGCTATGAGCAGTTCTTC.

This clonotype was detected many times. The chain uses TRBV7-2 and TRBJ2-3; the D is unclear. Germline values: CDR1 SGHTA, CDR2 FQGNSA. Trimming pared 4 bases from V and 0 bases from J, leaving 5 bases between. The CDR3 is made up of 13 amino acids. The CDR3 nucleotides read TGTGCCAGCAGCTCGCAGAGCACAGATACGCAGTATTTT. It codes for CASSSQSTDTQYF.

This clonotype was counted between two and nine times. This chain links TRBV7-9 with TRBJ2-3; D may be TRBD2 (6 bases). From germline, CDR1 is SEHNR and CDR2 FQNEAQ (reference sequence). The CDR3 runs to 15 residues. V was shortened by 6 bases and J by 2 bases, with 15 bases between the two germline ends. The CDR3 DNA reads as TGTGCCAGCAGTTTTAGCGGCCTCGCCACAGATACGCAGTATTTT. It codes for CASSFSGLATDTQYF. Full variable domain (outside the CDR3, taken from reference TRBV7-9 and TRBJ2-3): DTGVSQNPRHKITKRGQNVTFRCDPISEHNRLYWYRQTLGQGPEFLTYFQNEAQLEKSRLLSDRFSAERPKGSFSTLEIQRTEQGDSAMYLCASSFSGLATDTQYFGPGTRLTVL.

This chain joins TRBV20-1 and TRBJ1-1, with TRBD1 as a possible D gene (5 bases). V was cut by 2 bases and J by 0 bases, with 13 bases left in between. The V gene's germline CDR1 is DFQATT and CDR2 SNEGSKA (reference sequence). The CDR3 loop spans 15 amino acids. CDR3 residues: CSARRGGFLNTEAFF. CDR3 coding DNA: TGCAGTGCTAGAAGGGGTGGCTTTCTGAACACTGAAGCTTTCTTT.

This sequence joins TRBV7-2 and TRBJ2-7; 11 bases are a match to TRBD2. Germline CDR1 and CDR2: SGHTA and FQGNSA. V gave up 7 bases and J gave up 7 bases; unmatched junction bases: 15. This CDR3 has 16 amino acids. In nucleotides, the CDR3 is TGTGCCAGCAACCCCCGAGGTAGCGGGGGGGCGGAGGAGCAGTACTTC. It yields the protein CASNPRGSGGAEEQYF.

V is TRBV4-3 and J is TRBJ2-7; 7 bases are shared with TRBD1. This CDR3 has 16 residues. V was clipped by 4 bases and J by 1 base; unmatched bases: 10. Germline CDR1 reads LGHNA; CDR2 reads YSLEER. The CDR3 loop reads CASSPRLDRPSYEQYF. CDR3 nucleotide sequence: TGCGCCAGCAGCCCCAGATTGGACAGGCCTTCCTACGAGCAGTACTTC.

The chain combines TRBV28 with TRBJ2-7; no clear D gene. Germline loops: CDR1 MDHEN, CDR2 SYDVKM. The germline V and J ends were trimmed by 9 bases and 1 base, with 10 bases remaining between them. The CDR3 covers 12 residues. The CDR3 DNA follows: TGTGCCAGTGGCTTATTGTCCTACGAGCAGTACTTC. The encoded protein is CASGLLSYEQYF.

This clonotype was counted a few times. V gene TRBV4-2 combines with J gene TRBJ2-7; possibly TRBD2 for D (5 bases). This CDR3 has 18 amino acids. Germline values: CDR1 LGHNA, CDR2 YNFKEQ. The V end lost 1 base, the J end lost 2 bases, and 21 bases lay between the germline ends. The CDR3 DNA follows: TGTGCCAGCAGCCAAGCCTCCCTTTGGGAGATACAGACCTACGAGCAGTACTTC. Its translation: CASSQASLWEIQTYEQYF.